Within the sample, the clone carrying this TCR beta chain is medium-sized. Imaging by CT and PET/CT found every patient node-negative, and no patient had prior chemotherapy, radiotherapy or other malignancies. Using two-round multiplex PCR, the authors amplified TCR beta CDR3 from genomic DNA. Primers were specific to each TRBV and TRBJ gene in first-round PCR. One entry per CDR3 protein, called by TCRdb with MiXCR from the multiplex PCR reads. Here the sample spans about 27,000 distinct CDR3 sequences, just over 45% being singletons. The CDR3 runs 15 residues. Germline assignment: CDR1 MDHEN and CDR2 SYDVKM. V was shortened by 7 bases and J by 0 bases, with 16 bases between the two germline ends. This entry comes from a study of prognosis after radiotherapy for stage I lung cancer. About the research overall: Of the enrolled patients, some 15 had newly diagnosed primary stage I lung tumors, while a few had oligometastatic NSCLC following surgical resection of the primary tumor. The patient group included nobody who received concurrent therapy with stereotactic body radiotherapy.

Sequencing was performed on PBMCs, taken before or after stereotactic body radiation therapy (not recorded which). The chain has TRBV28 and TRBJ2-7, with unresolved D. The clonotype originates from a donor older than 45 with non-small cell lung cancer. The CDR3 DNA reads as TGTGCCAGCACTTCCTCGGGCCTCAGCTCCTACGAGCAGTACTTC. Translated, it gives CASTSSGLSSYEQYF.